These 20 T cell receptor beta chains were all obtained from the same sample, sequenced in a study of T cell changes during pregnancy in multiple sclerosis. Using immunoSEQ multiplex PCR, the repertoire was profiled, and TCRdb retains in-frame clones only, with some absent. Among about 80,000 clones listed, over 85% were seen once. The source was CD4+ T cells from peripheral blood mononuclear cells, collected before pregnancy. The receptors originated from a female donor with multiple sclerosis, enrolled in a pregnancy study.

The rearrangement uses TRBV7-6 and TRBJ1-3; D ambiguous. The length of the CDR3 is 13 residues. V shed 3 bases and J shed 4 bases, with 7 bases lying between them. CDR1 is SGHVS, CDR2 FNYEAQ, per germline. CDR3 region: CASSFGRGNTIYF. CDR3 coding DNA: TGTGCCAGCAGCTTCGGTAGAGGAAACACCATATATTTT.

V gene TRBV27 combines with J gene TRBJ2-1; 7 nucleotides agree with TRBD2. Trimming at V came to 6 bases and at J to 8 bases, leaving 19 bases not matched to a gene. Looked up from germline, CDR1 is MNHEY and CDR2 is SMNVEV (reference sequence). CDR3 size: 17 residues. As DNA, the CDR3 is TGTGCCAGCAGGGCCCCAGTAGCGGGTAGAGCTGTGCATGAGCAGTTCTTC. Its protein is CASRAPVAGRAVHEQFF.

The chain recombines TRBV18 with TRBJ2-2; D possibly corresponds to TRBD2 (5 bases). V gave up 3 bases and J gave up 4 bases, with 9 bases separating them. Germline CDR1 is KGHSH and CDR2 is LQKENI. CDR3 size: 14 residues. The CDR3 loop reads CASSPGGFTGELFF. CDR3 nucleotide sequence: TGTGCCAGCTCACCCGGAGGATTCACCGGGGAGCTGTTTTTT.

V is TRBV5-1 and J is TRBJ1-1, with 7 nucleotides matching TRBD1. The CDR3 has 15 amino acids. Per germline, CDR1 SGHRS and CDR2 YFSETQ. Trimming cost V 2 bases and J 2 bases; bases outside gene matches: 6. The CDR3 bases are TGCGCCAGCAGCTTATACGGGGACAGCAACACTGAAGCTTTCTTT. This encodes CASSLYGDSNTEAFF.

This clone showed up just once. The chain links TRBV5-6 to TRBJ2-1, with a possible D match to TRBD1 (6 bases). The V end lost 1 base, the J end lost 4 bases, and 12 bases lay between the germline ends. This CDR3 spans 15 amino acids. Per germline, CDR1 SGHDT and CDR2 YYEEEE. CDR3: CASSLRQGLYNEQFF. Here the CDR3 DNA reads TGTGCCAGCAGCTTGCGGCAGGGGTTATACAATGAGCAGTTCTTC.

The gene calls are TRBV5-1 and TRBJ2-6; the match to TRBD2 covers 8 bases. The CDR3 spans 16 residues. Looked up from germline, CDR1 is SGHRS and CDR2 is YFSETQ. V lost 4 bases, J lost 4 bases, and 7 bases stayed unmatched. The CDR3: CASSSGGLRGANVLTF. Written as DNA, the CDR3 is TGCGCCAGCAGCAGCGGGGGTCTGCGAGGGGCCAACGTCCTGACTTTC.

The V gene is TRBV2, the J gene TRBJ2-2; 8 nucleotides align to TRBD2. CDR1 is SNHLY, CDR2 FYNNEI, per germline. The CDR3 contains 16 residues. V was clipped by 6 bases and J by 0 bases; unmatched bases: 6. DNA of the CDR3: TGTGCCAGCAGAACTAGCGGTTTCGCGAACACCGGGGAGCTGTTTTTT. This encodes CASRTSGFANTGELFF.

V usage is TRBV11-3 and J usage is TRBJ2-5, with TRBD2 matching over 10 bases. In germline, CDR1 is SGHNT, CDR2 YENEEA. The CDR3 is 15 amino acids. V dropped 5 bases and J dropped 0; count of bases not matched to a gene: 3. Written as DNA, the CDR3 is TGTGCCAGCAGCCGCGGACTAGCGGACCAAGAGACCCAGTACTTC. Protein sequence: CASSRGLADQETQYF.

This chain links TRBV2 with TRBJ2-3; 8 positions agree with TRBD2. V trimming: 2 bases; J trimming: 0 bases; junction bases outside the gene matches: 4. CDR1 is SNHLY, CDR2 FYNNEI, per germline. This CDR3 comprises 16 residues. The CDR3 DNA reads as TGTGCCAGCAGTGAACCCACTAGCGGAAGCACAGATACGCAGTATTTT. Its protein is CASSEPTSGSTDTQYF.

This chain joins TRBV28 and TRBJ1-2; no firm D call. The CDR3 spans 13 residues. Germline CDR1 reads MDHEN; CDR2 reads SYDVKM. Trimming took 5 bases from V and 4 from J, leaving 11 bases between them. Written as DNA, the CDR3 is TGTGCCAGCAGTCCCGGGAGAACCTATGGCTACACCTTC. It translates to CASSPGRTYGYTF.

J is TRBJ2-3 and V is TRBV29-1, with unresolved D. This CDR3 has 12 amino acids. Trimming took off 3 bases at V and 4 bases at J, with 8 bases between the two ends. Germline V gene data show CDR1 as SQVTM and CDR2 as ANQGSEA. For the CDR3, the DNA is TGCAGCGTTGAGGGCGAATCAGATACGCAGTATTTT. Its protein product is CSVEGESDTQYF.

The V and J genes are TRBV5-1 and TRBJ2-3, with 9 bases fitting TRBD2. Per the germline V gene, CDR1 is SGHRS and CDR2 is YFSETQ. V lost 4 bases and J lost 0; bases outside the gene matches: 9. CDR3 length equals 17 residues. The CDR3 reads CASSTRSTSGSTDTQYF. The CDR3 region has the DNA TGCGCCAGCAGCACCCGCTCTACTAGCGGGAGCACAGATACGCAGTATTTT.

The chain has TRBV10-3 and TRBJ1-5, with 7 positions matching TRBD1. The CDR3 extends over 17 amino acids. Germline-derived CDR1 and CDR2 are ENHRY and SYGVKD. The junction had 5 bases not matched to a gene; V was cut back by 0 bases and J by 0 bases. This chain's CDR3 is CAISESRDRASNQPQHF. CDR3 sequence (DNA): TGTGCCATCAGTGAGTCGCGAGACAGGGCTAGCAATCAGCCCCAGCATTTT.

The chain couples TRBV19 to TRBJ1-2, with 9 bases aligning to TRBD1. The germline V gene encodes CDR1 LNHDA and CDR2 SQIVND (reference sequence). This CDR3 has 13 residues. V was clipped by 10 bases and J by 8 bases; unmatched bases: 11. The CDR3 sequence: CATQRQGEAGYTF. CDR3 nucleotides: TGTGCCACCCAGCGACAGGGGGAGGCCGGCTACACCTTC.

The chain employs TRBV6-4 and TRBJ1-2, with no clear D. Looked up from germline, CDR1 is MRHNA and CDR2 is SNTAGT. This CDR3 comprises 14 residues. V gave up 4 bases and J gave up 6 bases, with 15 bases separating them. The chain's CDR3 is CASSALPGTDGYTF. CDR3 nucleotide sequence: TGTGCCAGCAGTGCGTTGCCGGGAACCGATGGCTACACCTTC.

This sequence joins TRBV11-3 and TRBJ2-1; 9 bases fit TRBD1. The germline gives CDR1 SGHNT, CDR2 YENEEA. The CDR3 has 15 residues. J lost 3 bases, V lost 5 bases, and 5 bases had no gene match. The CDR3 is CASSPDRGGYNEQFF. The CDR3 DNA reads TGTGCCAGCAGCCCAGACAGGGGGGGCTACAATGAGCAGTTCTTC.

On this clone: One junction end does not reproduce the germline sequence, and a read error may be involved. The chain carries TRBV6-1 and TRBJ1-2; D gene ambiguous. CDR1 MNHNS and CDR2 SASEGT come from the germline V gene. This CDR3 region has 11 residues. Here the CDR3 DNA reads TGTGCCAGCAGTGAATTTGGTGGCGGCTACTTC. This sequence encodes CASSEFGGGYF.

CDR3 DNA: TGTGCCAGCAGCTTAGCAGCGGAACAGGGTCATGGCTACACCTTC. Protein: CASSLAAEQGHGYTF. This chain links TRBV7-6 with TRBJ1-2; D possibly corresponds to TRBD1 (6 bases). The CDR3 sequence is 15 residues long. The germline V gene has CDR1 SGHVS and CDR2 FNYEAQ. V dropped 0 bases and J dropped 6 bases, with 14 bases sitting between them.

The chain is built from TRBV5-1 and TRBJ1-2, with D possibly TRBD1 on 5 matching bases. The CDR3 contains 15 residues. Deletions cut 1 base from V and 8 bases from J, with 18 bases between. CDR1 SGHRS and CDR2 YFSETQ come from the germline V gene. CDR3 loop: CASSLSGVLSGGYTF. Here the CDR3 DNA reads TGCGCCAGCAGCTTGTCGGGGGTTCTGTCGGGCGGCTACACCTTC.

The chain carries TRBV30 and TRBJ2-7, with 14 bases identical to TRBD2. The CDR3 is 15 amino acids. The V segment lost 5 bases and the J segment 0 bases; nucleotides outside the gene matches: 3. The germline gives CDR1 GTSNPN, CDR2 SVGIG (reference sequence). The CDR3 nucleotides are TGTGCCTGGGGGGGACTAGCGGGAGACTCCTACGAGCAGTACTTC. Protein: CAWGGLAGDSYEQYF.